A single sample is the source of the 26 T cell receptor beta chains below, sequenced in a study of cytomegalovirus exposure and HLA in healthy donors. Researchers ran the PCR with 60 Vbeta and 13 Jbeta primers. The assay was immunoSEQ multiplex PCR, and TCRdb's table has in-frame clones only and misses some. This table has around 140,000 clones, 60% to 80% appearing once. The sequenced sample was PBMCs. The receptors here all came from a male donor in good health and CMV-seronegative.

This clone turned up a few times. CDR3 amino acids: CSVRDSPNEQFF. As DNA, the CDR3 is TGCAGCGTACGGGACAGCCCCAATGAGCAGTTCTTC. The rearrangement joins TRBV29-1 to TRBJ2-1; 7 bases match TRBD1. Germline CDR1 SQVTM, CDR2 ANQGSEA. The V and J ends lost 6 bases and 6 bases, in that order; junction bases with no gene match: 5. The CDR3 covers 12 residues.

The chain combines TRBV7-2 with TRBJ2-3, with 14 bases identical to TRBD2. V lost 5 bases to trimming and J lost 2 bases; unmatched junction nucleotides: 9. The CDR3 length is 18 residues. Germline CDR1 SGHTA, CDR2 FQGNSA. CDR3 DNA: TGTGCCAGCAGCCTATACATGGGACTAGCGGGGGACACAGATACGCAGTATTTT. Translating it yields CASSLYMGLAGDTDTQYF. The variable domain in full, completed from reference TRBV7-2 and TRBJ2-3, reads GAGVSQSPSNKVTEKGKDVELRCDPISGHTALYWYRQSLGQGLEFLIYFQGNSAPDKSGLPSDRFSAERTGGSVSTLTIQRTQQEDSAVYLCASSLYMGLAGDTDTQYFGPGTRLTVL.

The chain has TRBV5-1 and TRBJ2-3; D is unresolved. Germline V gives CDR1 SGHRS, CDR2 YFSETQ. The CDR3 loop spans 15 amino acids. V was pared by 0 bases and J by 2 bases, with 10 bases between. The DNA of the CDR3 is TGCGCCAGCAGCTTGGTGGGCTCTTCCACAGATACGCAGTATTTT. This gives the protein CASSLVGSSTDTQYF.

This chain links TRBV4-2 with TRBJ2-2; possibly TRBD2 for D (7 bases). Germline V lookup: CDR1 LGHNA, CDR2 YNFKEQ. V shed 3 bases and J shed 6 bases, with 17 bases lying between them. The CDR3 runs 16 residues. The CDR3 sequence: CASSQGTTGWAGELFF. The CDR3 DNA reads as TGTGCCAGCAGCCAGGGGACTACAGGGTGGGCCGGGGAGCTGTTTTTT.

The chain has TRBV6-6 and TRBJ1-5, with D perhaps TRBD1 (6 bases). The germline CDR1 and CDR2 sequences are MNHNY and SVGAGI (reference sequence). This CDR3 region has 15 residues. V shed 6 bases and J shed 6 bases, with 18 bases lying between them. The chain's CDR3 is CASRVAGEVGQPQHF. CDR3 nucleotide sequence: TGTGCCAGCAGAGTTGCAGGGGAAGTGGGTCAGCCCCAGCATTTT.

The V gene is TRBV5-4, the J gene TRBJ2-7; TRBD1 is a possible D gene (6 bases). The CDR3 spans 14 residues. Trimming stripped 2 bases from V and 0 bases from J, with 9 bases between. Germline V lookup: CDR1 SGHNT, CDR2 YYREEE (reference sequence). The CDR3 is CASSLSGVSYEQYF. The CDR3 DNA follows: TGTGCCAGCAGCTTATCAGGGGTCTCCTACGAGCAGTACTTC.

This rearrangement joins TRBV29-1 to TRBJ1-5, with 9 positions matching TRBD1. Germline V gene lookup returns CDR1 SQVTM and CDR2 ANQGSEA. This CDR3 has 15 residues. With 8 bases clipped from V and 3 bases from J, the junction kept 11 bases outside the gene matches. In DNA form, the CDR3 reads TGCAGCTCTCGTGGGACAGGGAAGTACAATCAGCCCCAGCATTTT. This translates into CSSRGTGKYNQPQHF.

In its sample, this clone was seen a few times. This rearrangement joins TRBV19 to TRBJ2-4; 8 bases agree with TRBD1. CDR3 length equals 14 residues. Germline V gene data show CDR1 as LNHDA and CDR2 as SQIVND (reference sequence). J gave up 10 bases and V 6 bases, and 11 bases lay outside the gene matches. CDR3 region: CASSRTGTGEIQYF. CDR3 nucleotides: TGTGCCAGTAGCCGGACCGGGACAGGTGAAATTCAGTACTTC.

This clone was recorded a few times. This chain links TRBV29-1 with TRBJ2-3, with 13 nucleotides matching TRBD2. V lost 5 bases, J lost 5 bases, and 7 bases stayed unmatched. The CDR3 is made up of 15 amino acids. Germline lookup yields CDR1 SQVTM and CDR2 ANQGSEA. CDR3 sequence: CSVFGLAGAGDTQYF. Written as DNA, the CDR3 is TGCAGCGTTTTCGGACTAGCGGGAGCCGGAGATACGCAGTATTTT.

The chain's CDR3 is CASSRGTGFTQPQHF. CDR3 sequence (DNA): TGTGCCAGCAGTCGCGGGACAGGGTTCACTCAGCCCCAGCATTTT. The chain is built from TRBV6-5 and TRBJ1-5; 9 nucleotides align to TRBD1. V lost 5 bases and J lost 6; bases outside the gene matches: 8. This CDR3 is built from 15 residues. Germline lookup yields CDR1 MNHEY and CDR2 SVGAGI.

V usage is TRBV6-1 and J usage is TRBJ1-6; possible D gene TRBD1, 5 bases. Germline CDR1 MNHNS, CDR2 SASEGT. This CDR3 has 13 amino acids. V was pared by 0 bases and J by 8 bases, with 5 bases between. The CDR3 region is CASSEARDSPLHF. The CDR3 bases are TGTGCCAGCAGTGAAGCCAGGGATTCACCCCTCCACTTT.

This clone has a handful of counts. The chain recombines TRBV19 with TRBJ1-3; D uncertain. This CDR3 is 17 amino acids long. Germline CDR1 reads LNHDA; CDR2 reads SQIVND (reference sequence). The V end lost 4 bases, the J end lost 0 bases, and 16 bases lay between the germline ends. The CDR3 reads CASSTRTQAFSGNTIYF. CDR3 DNA sequence: TGTGCCAGTAGTACTAGGACTCAAGCCTTCTCTGGAAACACCATATATTTT.

This rearrangement joins TRBV7-9 to TRBJ2-1; D is perhaps TRBD2 (6 bases). CDR3 length equals 16 residues. Trimming took off 5 bases at V and 4 bases at J, with 18 bases between the two ends. The germline V gene has CDR1 SEHNR and CDR2 FQNEAQ (reference sequence). The CDR3 DNA sequence: TGTGCCAGCAGCCCCCTAATGGGCGGGGTGTACAATGAGCAGTTCTTC. This gives the protein CASSPLMGGVYNEQFF.

V and J are TRBV28 and TRBJ2-2, with 8 bases that match TRBD2. CDR3 length equals 16 residues. V trimming: 1 base; J trimming: 0 bases; junction bases outside the gene matches: 1. The V gene's germline CDR1 is MDHEN and CDR2 SYDVKM. This CDR3 reads CASSLYGGANTGELFF. CDR3 nucleotide sequence: TGTGCCAGCAGTTTATACGGGGGGGCGAACACCGGGGAGCTGTTTTTT.

The rearrangement joins TRBV11-2 to TRBJ1-3; tentatively, D is TRBD1 (5 bases). The CDR3 length is 18 residues. Trimming shortened V by 2 bases and J by 0 bases, and 17 bases separated the two germline ends. CDR1 SGHAT and CDR2 FQNNGV come from the germline V gene. The CDR3 spells CASSLTGFGRVSGNTIYF. The CDR3 DNA follows: TGTGCCAGCAGCTTAACAGGCTTCGGACGGGTCTCTGGAAACACCATATATTTT.

The chain has TRBV10-3 and TRBJ2-1; 10 nucleotides match TRBD1. The V and J ends lost 5 bases and 7 bases, in that order; junction bases with no gene match: 5. Germline loops: CDR1 ENHRY, CDR2 SYGVKD. There are 14 residues in the CDR3. The CDR3 bases are TGTGCCATCAGTCCGGGACAGGGGCTAAATGAGCAGTTCTTC. Residues: CAISPGQGLNEQFF.

The chain is built from TRBV5-1 and TRBJ1-2; D is unclear. CDR1 SGHRS and CDR2 YFSETQ come from the germline V gene. The length of the CDR3 is 12 residues. V was shortened by 0 bases and J by 8 bases, with 8 bases between the two germline ends. The CDR3 region has the DNA TGCGCCAGCAGCTTGGAACCGGAGGGCTACACCTTC. This codes for CASSLEPEGYTF.

V gene TRBV18 combines with J gene TRBJ1-1, with 7 bases matching TRBD1. The V gene end was trimmed by 4 bases and the J gene end by 2 bases; junction bases not matched to a gene: 7. There are 15 residues in the CDR3. Germline CDR1 is KGHSH and CDR2 is LQKENI. CDR3 nucleotides: TGTGCCAGCTCACTACGACAGGGTTATAACACTGAAGCTTTCTTT. This gives the protein CASSLRQGYNTEAFF.

The genes are TRBV6-5 and TRBJ1-2; D is ambiguous. The V gene lost 2 bases and the J gene lost 3 bases, with 13 bases spanning the gap. The CDR3 has 15 residues. CDR1 and CDR2 from the germline V gene are MNHEY and SVGAGI. The CDR3 is CASSYNEGGHYGYTF. The CDR3 DNA follows: TGTGCCAGCAGTTACAACGAGGGCGGCCACTATGGCTACACCTTC.

The V and J genes are TRBV13 and TRBJ1-3; D unresolved. The CDR3 consists of 15 residues. Deletions cut 8 bases from V and 0 bases from J, with 14 bases between. Germline CDR1 and CDR2: PRHDT and FYEKMQ (reference sequence). In nucleotides, the CDR3 is TGTGCCAGCGGTCGGTTTGCCCTCTCTGGAAACACCATATATTTT. Protein: CASGRFALSGNTIYF.

J is TRBJ1-5 and V is TRBV6-1; no clear D gene. Trimming pared 1 base from V and 2 bases from J, leaving 9 bases between. CDR1 and CDR2 (germline): MNHNS, SASEGT. This CDR3 region has 15 residues. CDR3 coding DNA: TGTGCCAGCAGTGAAGATCCCTCAGGCAATCAGCCCCAGCATTTT. It is translated as CASSEDPSGNQPQHF.

This clone has a handful of counts. This chain links TRBV27 with TRBJ1-1; 8 bases are shared with TRBD1. Trimming at V came to 3 bases and at J to 1 base, leaving 25 bases not matched to a gene. Per germline, CDR1 MNHEY and CDR2 SMNVEV (reference sequence). The CDR3 is 22 amino acids. This CDR3 reads CASSFGNPGGRLGILENTEAFF. DNA of the CDR3: TGTGCCAGCAGTTTTGGGAACCCAGGGGGCAGGCTAGGCATACTCGAGAACACTGAAGCTTTCTTT.

This clone is a singleton in its sample. The chain combines TRBV19 with TRBJ2-3, with D possibly matching TRBD1 (5 bases). Trimming pared 7 bases from V and 5 bases from J, leaving 19 bases between. There are 15 residues in the CDR3. The germline gives CDR1 LNHDA, CDR2 SQIVND (reference sequence). As DNA, the CDR3 is TGTGCCAGTACTCCGGTTGACAGTGGGGTAGATACGCAGTATTTT. It translates to CASTPVDSGVDTQYF. The variable domain in full, completed from reference TRBV19 and TRBJ2-3, reads DGGITQSPKYLFRKEGQNVTLSCEQNLNHDAMYWYRQDPGQGLRLIYYSQIVNDFQKGDIAEGYSVSREKKESFPLTVTSAQKNPTAFYLCASTPVDSGVDTQYFGPGTRLTVL.

This chain uses TRBV9 with TRBJ2-3, with TRBD2 matching 9 bases. The CDR3 contains 16 residues. V shed 6 bases and J 1 base; nucleotides not matched to a gene: 9. Per the germline V gene, CDR1 is SGDLS and CDR2 is YYNGEE. CDR3 protein: CASTPEASGGTDTQYF. As DNA, the CDR3 is TGTGCCAGCACCCCCGAGGCTAGCGGGGGCACAGATACGCAGTATTTT.

V usage is TRBV5-4 and J usage is TRBJ2-7; TRBD2 matches 11 bases. The CDR3 is made up of 15 amino acids. The V gene's germline CDR1 is SGHNT and CDR2 YYREEE (reference sequence). Losses at the gene ends were 4 bases for V and 6 bases for J; bases not matched to a gene: 9. Here the CDR3 DNA reads TGTGCCAGCAGCCCACCACTAGCGGGAGTTACCGAGCAGTACTTC. This encodes CASSPPLAGVTEQYF.

This clone came up a few times. The rearrangement joins TRBV6-1 to TRBJ1-2; no clear D gene. CDR1 and CDR2 (germline): MNHNS, SASEGT. The CDR3 extends over 15 amino acids. The V end was cut by 6 bases, the J end by 2 bases, with 16 bases between. The CDR3 spells CASSERPSSNYGYTF. In DNA form, the CDR3 reads TGTGCCAGCAGCGAGCGTCCTAGTTCGAACTATGGCTACACCTTC.